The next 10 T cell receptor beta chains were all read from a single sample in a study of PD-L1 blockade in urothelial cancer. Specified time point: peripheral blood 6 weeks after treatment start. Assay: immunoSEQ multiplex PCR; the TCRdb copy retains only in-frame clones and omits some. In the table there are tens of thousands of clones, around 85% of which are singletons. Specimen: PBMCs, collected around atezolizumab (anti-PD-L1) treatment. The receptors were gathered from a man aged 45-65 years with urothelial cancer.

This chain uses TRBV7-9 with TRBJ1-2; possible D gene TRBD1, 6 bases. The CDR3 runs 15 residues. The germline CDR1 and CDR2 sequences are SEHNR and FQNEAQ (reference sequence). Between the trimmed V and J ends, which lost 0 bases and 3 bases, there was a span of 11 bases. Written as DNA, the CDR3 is TGTGCCAGCAGCTTAGCGTTGGACAGTTACTATGGCTACACCTTC. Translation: CASSLALDSYYGYTF.

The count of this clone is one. The chain's CDR3 is CASSFGTRTDTQYF. The CDR3 nucleotides are TGTGCCAGCAGCTTCGGGACACGAACAGATACGCAGTATTTT. V and J are TRBV7-2 and TRBJ2-3, with D maybe TRBD1 (6 bases). Trimming removed 3 bases at V and 3 bases at J, with 10 bases between. CDR3 length: 14 residues. CDR1 SGHTA and CDR2 FQGNSA come from the germline V gene. The entire variable domain, with the rest obtained from reference TRBV7-2 and TRBJ2-3, is as follows: GAGVSQSPSNKVTEKGKDVELRCDPISGHTALYWYRQSLGQGLEFLIYFQGNSAPDKSGLPSDRFSAERTGGSVSTLTIQRTQQEDSAVYLCASSFGTRTDTQYFGPGTRLTVL.

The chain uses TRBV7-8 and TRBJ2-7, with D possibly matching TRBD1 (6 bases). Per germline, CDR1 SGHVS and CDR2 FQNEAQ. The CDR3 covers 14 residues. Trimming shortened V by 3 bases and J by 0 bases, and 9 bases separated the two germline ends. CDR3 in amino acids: CASSFRTDSYEQYF. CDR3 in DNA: TGTGCCAGCAGCTTCCGGACAGACTCCTACGAGCAGTACTTC.

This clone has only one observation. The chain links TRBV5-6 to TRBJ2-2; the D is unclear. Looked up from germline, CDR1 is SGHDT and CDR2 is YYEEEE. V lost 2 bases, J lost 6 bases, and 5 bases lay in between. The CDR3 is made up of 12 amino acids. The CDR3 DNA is TGTGCCAGCAGCTTCGTCCCCGGGGAGCTGTTTTTT. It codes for CASSFVPGELFF.

The CDR3 DNA sequence: TGTGCCAGCGGGAGGTCATCTAGCGGGAGGGTTGAGCAGTTCTTC. Encoded protein: CASGRSSSGRVEQFF. The chain links TRBV25-1 to TRBJ2-1; 12 nucleotides line up with TRBD2. V lost 8 bases, J lost 9 bases, and 11 bases stayed unmatched. From germline, CDR1 is MGHDK and CDR2 SYGVNS. The CDR3 spans 15 residues.

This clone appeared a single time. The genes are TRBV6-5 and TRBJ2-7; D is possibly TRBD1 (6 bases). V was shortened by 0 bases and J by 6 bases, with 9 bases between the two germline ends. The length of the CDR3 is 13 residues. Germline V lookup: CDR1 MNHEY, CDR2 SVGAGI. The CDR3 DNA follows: TGTGCCAGCAGTTACTCTCCGGACAGCGAGCAGTACTTC. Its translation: CASSYSPDSEQYF.

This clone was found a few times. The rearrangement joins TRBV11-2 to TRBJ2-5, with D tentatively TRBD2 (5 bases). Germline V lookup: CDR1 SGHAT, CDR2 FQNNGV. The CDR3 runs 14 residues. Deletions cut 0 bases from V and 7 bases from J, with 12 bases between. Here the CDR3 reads CASSLDGRALTQYF. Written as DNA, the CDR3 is TGTGCCAGCAGCTTAGATGGGCGGGCTTTGACCCAGTACTTC.

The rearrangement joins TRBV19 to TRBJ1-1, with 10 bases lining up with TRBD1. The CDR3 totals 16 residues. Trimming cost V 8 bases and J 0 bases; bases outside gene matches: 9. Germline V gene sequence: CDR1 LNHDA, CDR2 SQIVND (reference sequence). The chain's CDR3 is CASCSGTGALNTEAFF. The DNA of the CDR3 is TGTGCCAGTTGTAGCGGGACAGGGGCATTGAACACTGAAGCTTTCTTT.

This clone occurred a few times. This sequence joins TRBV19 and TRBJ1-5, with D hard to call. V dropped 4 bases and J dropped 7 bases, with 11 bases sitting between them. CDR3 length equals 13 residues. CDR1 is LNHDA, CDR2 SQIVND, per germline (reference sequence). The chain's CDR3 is CASSNAANQPQHF. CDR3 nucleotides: TGTGCCAGTAGTAACGCGGCGAACCAGCCCCAGCATTTT. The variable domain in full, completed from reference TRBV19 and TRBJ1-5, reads DGGITQSPKYLFRKEGQNVTLSCEQNLNHDAMYWYRQDPGQGLRLIYYSQIVNDFQKGDIAEGYSVSREKKESFPLTVTSAQKNPTAFYLCASSNAANQPQHFGDGTRLSIL.

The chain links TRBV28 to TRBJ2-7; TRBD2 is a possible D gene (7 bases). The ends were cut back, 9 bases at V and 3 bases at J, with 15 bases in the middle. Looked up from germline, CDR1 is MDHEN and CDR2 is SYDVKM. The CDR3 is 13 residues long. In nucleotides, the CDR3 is TGTGCCAGTTGCGGGGGCAGTCTCTACGAGCAGTACTTC. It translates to CASCGGSLYEQYF.